The T cell receptor (beta chain) under discussion was sequenced for a study of shared clonotypes between healthy human individuals. Study information: Plates per donor: three CD4 naive, three CD4 memory, two CD8 naive, one CD8 memory. Overall study results and limits: Generally, naive subsets (rather than memory subsets) showed larger estimated richness. The naive CD4 repertoires of several donors were compared, and approximately 4.7% of clonotypes were shared.

Using immunoSEQ multiplex PCR, the repertoire was profiled, and TCRdb retains in-frame clones only, with some absent. The sample lists around 2.1 million clones; about 93% were seen once. Of note for this clone: The antigen remains undetermined.

CDR1 is MNHNS and CDR2 is SASEGT in the germline V gene. This CDR3 contains 13 residues. Trimming cost V 9 bases and J 2 bases, with 14 bases left between them. Naive CD8 cells were CD45RO-negative, positively selected for CCR7, excluding terminally differentiated effector memory CD45RA+ cells. Sample: naive CD8+ T cells from PBMCs. This sequence was found in a man aged 18 to 30 in good health. Some clones in this sample may be carry-over from other donors' samples. The chain uses TRBV6-1 and TRBJ2-7, with no clear D. This CDR3 is CASGQDPAYEQYF. In DNA, the CDR3 is TGTGCCAGTGGGCAGGACCCAGCCTACGAGCAGTACTTC.